Sequencing of this T cell receptor (beta chain) was carried out in a study of T cell changes during pregnancy in multiple sclerosis. This CDR3 is 17 amino acids long. J was trimmed by 0 bases and V by 3 bases; bases with no gene match: 6. The V gene's germline CDR1 is MGHDK and CDR2 SYGVNS. This clone came up once. The method was immunoSEQ multiplex PCR; TCRdb's version includes in-frame clones alone and lacks a portion of them. Of 35,000 to 55,000 clones in the sample, 90% to 95% were seen once. The receptor was isolated from a female donor with multiple sclerosis, enrolled in a pregnancy study. The sample here was peripheral blood, taken in the third trimester of pregnancy. This chain uses TRBV25-1 with TRBJ2-5; TRBD2 aligns across 11 bases. The CDR3 nucleotides read TGTGCCAGCAGTGATTGGGGACTAGCGGACTACCAAGAGACCCAGTACTTC. Its protein product is CASSDWGLADYQETQYF.